This is a list of T cell receptor beta chains from one sample in a study of radiotherapy plus CTLA-4 blockade in lung cancer. The data were produced by immunoSEQ multiplex PCR, yet TCRdb's version contains in-frame clones alone and is incomplete. The data show about 29,000 clones, approximately 80% seen once. The specimen comprised peripheral blood, sampled from a patient treated with radiotherapy plus ipilimumab. The receptors originated from a human donor with non-small cell lung cancer that progressed on radiotherapy plus ipilimumab. The CDR3 runs from the conserved cysteine through the conserved F or W. Each record gives: J gene, CDR3 length, clone size, V gene, CDR3 protein. Size tells how often a clone was seen (once, few, many) or the class of an expanded clone, and some rows leave it out.

>TRBJ1-3|16|NA|TRBV6-5
CASSYSTGVSGNTIYF
>TRBJ1-5|14|NA|TRBV2
CASRQTGTNQPQHF
>TRBJ2-7|17|NA|TRBV4-2
CASSQVTGTTQSYEQYF
>TRBJ2-2|12|NA|TRBV11-2
CASSLASGELFF
>TRBJ1-5|19|NA|TRBV23-1
CASSQAGTGGGYSNQPQHF
>TRBJ1-1|12|NA|TRBV4-1
CASSHQGTEAFF
>TRBJ1-4|15|few|TRBV6-1
CASSEIGAANEKLFF
>TRBJ1-2|16|NA|TRBV9
CASSPGLQGSNYGYTF
>TRBJ2-3|15|NA|TRBV5-1
CASSAQASSTDTQYF
>TRBJ1-1|15|NA|TRBV9
CASSVGLTGGTEAFF
>TRBJ1-5|16|NA|TRBV25-1
CASSEKQGRSNQPQHF
>TRBJ1-3|17|NA|TRBV4-1
CASSQGGQARSGNTIYF
>TRBJ1-5|13|NA|TRBV4-1
CASSQDSGGGRHF
>TRBJ2-5|15|NA|TRBV4-1
CASSQGWRGQETQYF
>TRBJ2-7|14|NA|TRBV5-1
CASAPVGSSYEQYF
>TRBJ1-4|15|NA|TRBV10-3
CAISESYRGNEKLFF
>TRBJ2-2|15|NA|TRBV15
CATSRERREAGELFF
>TRBJ2-1|14|NA|TRBV2
CASRKGQGFDEQFF